One and the same sample provided the 9 T cell receptor beta chains below, sequenced in a study of T cell responses to AZD1222 COVID-19 vaccine. Profiled with immunoSEQ multiplex PCR; TCRdb holds only in-frame clones, not every one. The sample holds around 120,000 clones, about 85% seen once. The sequencing here drew on peripheral blood, taken on day 0 of AZD1222 vaccination. The source of these receptors is an adult in good health.

The V call is TRBV28, the J call TRBJ1-3; TRBD1 might be the D (6 bases). The CDR3 is 15 amino acids. V was cut by 3 bases and J by 4 bases, with 13 bases left in between. CDR1 is MDHEN, CDR2 SYDVKM, per germline. CDR3 amino acids: CASSFRGGYGNTIYF. The CDR3 DNA is TGTGCCAGCAGTTTTAGGGGGGGTTACGGAAACACCATATATTTT.

The rearrangement links TRBV29-1 to TRBJ2-7; no reliable D call. The V end was cut by 5 bases, the J end by 0 bases, with 14 bases between. The CDR3 is 14 residues long. Germline V gene data show CDR1 as SQVTM and CDR2 as ANQGSEA. CDR3 bases: TGCAGCGTTCTTAAGGATGGCAGCTCCTACGAGCAGTACTTC. This encodes CSVLKDGSSYEQYF.

This chain connects TRBV5-1 to TRBJ1-1; 9 positions match TRBD1. The J segment lost 2 bases and the V segment lost 2 bases, leaving 4 bases of the junction unmatched. Germline CDR1 and CDR2: SGHRS and YFSETQ. The CDR3 consists of 15 residues. CDR3 in DNA: TGCGCCAGCAGCTTCGGGACAGGGCCTAACACTGAAGCTTTCTTT. Amino acids: CASSFGTGPNTEAFF.

This chain links TRBV27 with TRBJ1-5, with TRBD1 as a possible D gene (5 bases). The CDR3 extends over 14 amino acids. V lost 3 bases and J 4 bases, leaving 10 bases between the germline ends. The V gene's germline CDR1 is MNHEY and CDR2 SMNVEV (reference sequence). The chain's CDR3 is CASSFQGGNQPQHF. The CDR3 bases are TGTGCCAGCAGTTTTCAGGGCGGGAATCAGCCCCAGCATTTT.

J is TRBJ2-4 and V is TRBV4-3, with D maybe TRBD2 (6 bases). Trimming shortened V by 0 bases and J by 0 bases, and 12 bases separated the two germline ends. The CDR3 sequence is 17 residues long. CDR1 and CDR2 from the germline V gene are LGHNA and YSLEER. Here the CDR3 DNA reads TGCGCCAGCAGCCAAGATCCCGGGGGAACAGCCAAAAACATTCAGTACTTC. Translating gives CASSQDPGGTAKNIQYF.

The rearrangement joins TRBV7-2 to TRBJ2-4; D remains unclear. The CDR3 extends over 15 amino acids. CDR1 and CDR2 from the germline V gene are SGHTA and FQGNSA. Trimming left V 2 bases short and J 0 bases short, with 8 bases between. CDR3 protein: CASSLQARAKNIQYF. The CDR3 DNA sequence: TGTGCCAGCAGCTTACAGGCTAGAGCCAAAAACATTCAGTACTTC.

J is TRBJ2-1 and V is TRBV27; D unresolved. The CDR3 is made up of 14 amino acids. Germline-derived CDR1 and CDR2 are MNHEY and SMNVEV (reference sequence). V was clipped by 4 bases and J by 1 base, with 8 bases between them. CDR3 residues: CASSWVGSYNEQFF. The DNA for the CDR3 is TGTGCCAGCAGTTGGGTGGGGTCCTACAATGAGCAGTTCTTC.

V gene TRBV11-2 combines with J gene TRBJ1-1; no firm D call. From germline, CDR1 is SGHAT and CDR2 FQNNGV. This CDR3 spans 16 amino acids. V was shortened by 0 bases and J by 3 bases, with 14 bases between the two germline ends. The CDR3 region is CASSLERKLGHTEAFF. CDR3 coding DNA: TGTGCCAGCAGCTTAGAAAGGAAACTTGGCCACACTGAAGCTTTCTTT.

This chain links TRBV19 with TRBJ2-2; 8 nucleotides match TRBD1. In germline, CDR1 is LNHDA, CDR2 SQIVND (reference sequence). Trimming removed 6 bases from V and 2 bases from J; junction bases left unmatched: 2. The CDR3 is 14 amino acids. In DNA form, the CDR3 reads TGTGCCAGTAGCACAGGGGGAAACACCGGGGAGCTGTTTTTT. Encoded protein: CASSTGGNTGELFF.